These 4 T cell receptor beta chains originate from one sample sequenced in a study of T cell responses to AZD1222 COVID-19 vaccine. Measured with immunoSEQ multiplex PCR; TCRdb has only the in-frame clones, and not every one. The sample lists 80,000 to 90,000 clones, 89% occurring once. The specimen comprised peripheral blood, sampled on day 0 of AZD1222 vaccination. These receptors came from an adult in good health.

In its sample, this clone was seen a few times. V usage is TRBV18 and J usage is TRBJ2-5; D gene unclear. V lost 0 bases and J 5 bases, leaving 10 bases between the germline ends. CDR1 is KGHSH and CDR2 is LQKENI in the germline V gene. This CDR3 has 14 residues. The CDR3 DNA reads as TGTGCCAGCTCACCACCCACAGTCCGGGAGACCCAGTACTTC. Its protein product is CASSPPTVRETQYF.

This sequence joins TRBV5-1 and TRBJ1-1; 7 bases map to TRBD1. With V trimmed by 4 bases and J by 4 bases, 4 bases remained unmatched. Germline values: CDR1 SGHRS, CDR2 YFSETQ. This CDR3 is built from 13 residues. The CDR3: CASSQQGTTEAFF. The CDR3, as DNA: TGCGCCAGCAGCCAACAGGGGACCACTGAAGCTTTCTTT.

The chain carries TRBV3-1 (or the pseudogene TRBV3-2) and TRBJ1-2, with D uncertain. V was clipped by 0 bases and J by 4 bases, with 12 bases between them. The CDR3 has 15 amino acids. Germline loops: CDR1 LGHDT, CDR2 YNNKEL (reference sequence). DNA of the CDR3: TGTGCCAGCAGCCAAGACATCTCCATGAGCTATGGCTACACCTTC. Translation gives CASSQDISMSYGYTF.

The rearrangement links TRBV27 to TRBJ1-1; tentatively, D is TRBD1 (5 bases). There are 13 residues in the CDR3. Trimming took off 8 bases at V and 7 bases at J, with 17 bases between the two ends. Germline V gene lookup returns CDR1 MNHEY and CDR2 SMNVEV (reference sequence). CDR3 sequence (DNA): TGTGCCAGCGGAACTTCCGGGGCACTTGAAGCTTTCTTT. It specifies CASGTSGALEAFF.